The 30 T cell receptor beta chains in this list originate from one sample, sequenced in a study of T-cell memory formation after mild COVID-19. TCRdb processed the 5' RACE reads anew with MiXCR; each CDR3 protein has one entry. The table records about 250,000 distinct CDR3 sequences, 15% to 20% of them present only once. The sequenced material came from PBMCs or a T cell subset sorted from them (not recorded which). All receptors derive from a man younger than 35 who had mild COVID-19 (a few samples of this study predate the infection). Cell type and time point are not known.

This clonotype was counted between two and nine times. A junction end diverges from the germline sequence, so it may reflect a read error. The chain is built from TRBV4-2 and TRBJ2-5; possibly TRBD1 for D (6 bases). Germline CDR1 and CDR2: LGHNA and YNFKEQ. The CDR3 is made up of 11 amino acids. The CDR3, as DNA: TGTGCCAGCAGCCAAGGGGGGCATCACCACTTC. Its translation: CASSQGGHHHF.

This rearrangement joins TRBV6-6 to TRBJ1-4; TRBD1 is a possible D gene (5 bases). CDR3 length equals 15 residues. Per germline, CDR1 MNHNY and CDR2 SVGAGI (reference sequence). V lost 0 bases, J lost 8 bases, and 13 bases lay in between. The CDR3 here is CASSYSVGESEKLFF. The CDR3 DNA follows: TGTGCCAGCAGTTACTCGGTGGGGGAAAGCGAAAAACTGTTTTTT.

This clonotype has a handful of counts. The genes are TRBV20-1 and TRBJ1-1, with unresolved D. Germline assignment: CDR1 DFQATT and CDR2 SNEGSKA (reference sequence). The CDR3 spans 12 residues. V lost 4 bases and J lost 2, with 8 bases in between. This CDR3 reads CSATDGNTEAFF. CDR3 bases: TGCAGTGCTACCGACGGTAACACTGAAGCTTTCTTT.

J is TRBJ1-5 and V is TRBV6-2 or TRBV6-3; weak D call: TRBD1 (5 bases). This CDR3 contains 16 residues. The V and J ends lost 0 bases and 3 bases respectively, with 12 bases between them. CDR1 and CDR2 (germline): MNHEY, SVGEGT. The CDR3 reads CASSYSGTGVNQPQHF. The CDR3, as DNA: TGTGCCAGCAGTTACTCGGGGACGGGGGTCAATCAGCCCCAGCATTTT.

The chain has TRBV14 and TRBJ2-2; no clear D. CDR1 SGHDN and CDR2 FVKESK come from the germline V gene. There are 14 residues in the CDR3. V was clipped by 1 base and J by 1 base, with 4 bases between them. CDR3 protein: CASSQVLNTGELFF. The CDR3, as DNA: TGTGCCAGCAGCCAAGTTCTGAACACCGGGGAGCTGTTTTTT.

The chain is built from TRBV12-3 or TRBV12-4 and TRBJ2-5; D remains unclear. The CDR3 has 11 amino acids. V was shortened by 5 bases and J by 6 bases, with 7 bases between the two germline ends. Here the CDR3 reads CASSPGKTQYF. DNA of the CDR3: TGTGCCAGCAGTCCTGGGAAGACCCAGTACTTC.

This clonotype was counted a few times. The genes are TRBV7-2 and TRBJ1-2; D possibly corresponds to TRBD1 (6 bases). The V end was cut by 2 bases, the J end by 4 bases, with 17 bases between. Germline V gives CDR1 SGHTA, CDR2 FQGNSA. This CDR3 contains 16 residues. Here the CDR3 DNA reads TGTGCCAGCAGCTTAAAGGGGGGTGCCCCTAGCTATGGCTACACCTTC. Translation gives CASSLKGGAPSYGYTF. Together with reference TRBV7-2 and TRBJ1-2, the CDR3 gives the full variable domain: GAGVSQSPSNKVTEKGKDVELRCDPISGHTALYWYRQSLGQGLEFLIYFQGNSAPDKSGLPSDRFSAERTGGSVSTLTIQRTQQEDSAVYLCASSLKGGAPSYGYTFGSGTRLTVV.

The chain carries TRBV6-5 and TRBJ1-3; TRBD1 might be the D (6 bases). Looked up from germline, CDR1 is MNHEY and CDR2 is SVGAGI. V gave up 2 bases and J gave up 2 bases, with 19 bases separating them. The CDR3 spans 18 residues. The CDR3 sequence is CASSYTPTGIGTGNTIYF. DNA of the CDR3: TGTGCCAGCAGTTACACACCCACAGGGATCGGTACTGGAAACACCATATATTTT.

This clonotype was found a few times. This rearrangement joins TRBV19 to TRBJ2-2; 7 nucleotides align to TRBD1. CDR3 length equals 13 residues. The trim removed 7 bases at V and 8 bases at J, leaving 7 bases unmatched. In germline, CDR1 is LNHDA, CDR2 SQIVND (reference sequence). CDR3 amino acids: CASTTSGGGELFF. Here the CDR3 DNA reads TGTGCCAGTACCACCTCAGGGGGAGGGGAGCTGTTTTTT.

This clonotype was recorded a few times. The J gene is TRBJ2-2, the V gene TRBV6-6, with D possibly TRBD2 on 7 matching bases. The CDR3 contains 16 residues. CDR1 is MNHNY and CDR2 is SVGAGI in the germline V gene (reference sequence). Trimming cost V 2 bases and J 4 bases, with 14 bases left between them. The CDR3 DNA sequence: TGTGCCAGCAGTTACGGGGCGGGGGCCCTCACCGGGGAGCTGTTTTTT. Protein sequence: CASSYGAGALTGELFF.

The rearrangement joins TRBV25-1 to TRBJ1-4; D gene unclear. The germline CDR1 and CDR2 sequences are MGHDK and SYGVNS. Deletions cut 6 bases from V and 0 bases from J, with 11 bases between. This CDR3 spans 15 amino acids. The CDR3 sequence: CASSVGGATNEKLFF. In DNA form, the CDR3 reads TGTGCCAGCAGCGTCGGCGGGGCAACTAATGAAAAACTGTTTTTT.

The rearrangement joins TRBV3-1 to TRBJ2-7; D perhaps matches TRBD2 (6 bases). The ends were cut back, 5 bases at V and 6 bases at J, with 17 bases in the middle. Germline assignment: CDR1 LGHDT and CDR2 YNNKEL (reference sequence). There are 14 residues in the CDR3. CDR3 protein: CASSAPGTSSEQYF. CDR3 sequence (DNA): TGTGCCAGCAGCGCCCCCGGCACTAGCTCCGAGCAGTACTTC.

A few counts support this clonotype. The J gene is TRBJ2-3, the V gene TRBV20-1; a weak D match, TRBD2 (6 bases). The ends were cut back, 6 bases at V and 6 bases at J, with 22 bases in the middle. Germline loops: CDR1 DFQATT, CDR2 SNEGSKA (reference sequence). This CDR3 comprises 15 residues. In DNA form, the CDR3 reads TGCAGTGCCATTACCCTCCTAGCGTCGAAGGATACGCAGTATTTT. Its protein is CSAITLLASKDTQYF.

The rearrangement joins TRBV5-1 to TRBJ1-6; D ambiguous. Trimming cost V 0 bases and J 9 bases, with 7 bases left between them. The CDR3 contains 13 residues. Germline V gene lookup returns CDR1 SGHRS and CDR2 YFSETQ. Written as DNA, the CDR3 is TGCGCCAGCAGCTTGGCCCGGGGTTCACCCCTCCACTTT. Its protein is CASSLARGSPLHF.

V gene TRBV7-2 combines with J gene TRBJ2-7; TRBD1 matches at 8 bases. The germline V gene encodes CDR1 SGHTA and CDR2 FQGNSA. The J segment lost 2 bases and the V segment lost 5 bases, leaving 8 bases of the junction unmatched. The CDR3 is 15 amino acids. DNA of the CDR3: TGTGCCAGCAGCGCGCCCCACAGGGGGACCTACGAGCAGTACTTC. Translation: CASSAPHRGTYEQYF.

J is TRBJ1-1 and V is TRBV7-9; D ambiguous. Deletions cut 1 base from V and 1 base from J, with 10 bases between. CDR1 is SEHNR and CDR2 is FQNEAQ in the germline V gene (reference sequence). The CDR3 spans 15 residues. The CDR3 sequence: CASSLEGRSNTEAFF. The CDR3, as DNA: TGTGCCAGCAGCTTAGAGGGCAGATCGAACACTGAAGCTTTCTTT.

This clonotype has only a few counts. V gene TRBV20-1 combines with J gene TRBJ2-3, with 11 bases that match TRBD1. CDR3 length equals 15 residues. CDR1 and CDR2 from the germline V gene are DFQATT and SNEGSKA (reference sequence). The DNA of the CDR3 is TGCGGGGGACAGGGTTCGGGACAGGGGGAAGATACGCAGTATTTT. Protein sequence: CGGQGSGQGEDTQYF.

The table lists this clonotype with a few counts. CDR3 loop: CASSSGTGAYEQYF. Written as DNA, the CDR3 is TGTGCCAGCAGCTCCGGGACAGGGGCCTACGAGCAGTACTTC. The V and J genes are TRBV2 and TRBJ2-7, with 10 bases identical to TRBD1. The CDR3 length is 14 residues. The germline CDR1 and CDR2 sequences are SNHLY and FYNNEI. V lost 6 bases, J lost 2 bases, and 4 bases stayed unmatched.

J is TRBJ2-2 and V is TRBV20-1; D gene uncertain. The V gene's germline CDR1 is DFQATT and CDR2 SNEGSKA (reference sequence). The CDR3 consists of 13 residues. V lost 5 bases and J lost 1, with 8 bases in between. The CDR3 is CSAPFLNTGELFF. For the CDR3, the DNA is TGCAGTGCTCCCTTCTTGAACACCGGGGAGCTGTTTTTT.

This rearrangement joins TRBV9 to TRBJ2-1; D may be TRBD2 (6 bases). The CDR3 length is 15 residues. V was pared by 4 bases and J by 4 bases, with 15 bases between. Germline V gene sequence: CDR1 SGDLS, CDR2 YYNGEE. The CDR3 sequence: CASSPRGAGYNEQFF. The CDR3 bases are TGTGCCAGCAGCCCCCGCGGGGCGGGGTACAATGAGCAGTTCTTC.

This clonotype showed up just a few times. The V and J genes are TRBV20-1 and TRBJ2-3; D may be TRBD2 (5 bases). CDR3 size: 13 residues. Germline V lookup: CDR1 DFQATT, CDR2 SNEGSKA (reference sequence). Trimming left V 2 bases short and J 8 bases short, with 14 bases between. In DNA, the CDR3 is TGCAGTGCTAGACGTCCTGGTGAGGGTACGCAGTATTTT. Protein product: CSARRPGEGTQYF.

This clonotype has a handful of counts. The rearrangement links TRBV7-2 to TRBJ1-6, with D possibly matching TRBD1 (6 bases). The CDR3 sequence is 14 residues long. Germline V CDR1 and CDR2: SGHTA, FQGNSA. Trimming stripped 4 bases from V and 6 bases from J, with 10 bases between. This CDR3 is CASSYREANSPLHF. The CDR3 nucleotides read TGTGCCAGCAGCTACAGGGAGGCTAATTCACCCCTCCACTTT. The complete variable domain, with remaining parts taken from reference TRBV7-2 and TRBJ1-6, reads GAGVSQSPSNKVTEKGKDVELRCDPISGHTALYWYRQSLGQGLEFLIYFQGNSAPDKSGLPSDRFSAERTGGSVSTLTIQRTQQEDSAVYLCASSYREANSPLHFGNGTRLTVT.

This clonotype showed up many times. The rearrangement joins TRBV20-1 to TRBJ2-1; D is undetermined. Germline CDR1 DFQATT, CDR2 SNEGSKA (reference sequence). Trimming cost V 6 bases and J 0 bases, with 15 bases left between them. CDR3 length: 15 amino acids. CDR3 DNA sequence: TGCAGTGCCGGAAACCAAATGAGCTCCTACAATGAGCAGTTCTTC. It codes for CSAGNQMSSYNEQFF.

This clonotype appeared many times. V usage is TRBV19 and J usage is TRBJ2-5; D is uncertain. The CDR3 is 13 residues long. The V end lost 4 bases, the J end lost 0 bases, and 6 bases lay between the germline ends. Germline V gives CDR1 LNHDA, CDR2 SQIVND (reference sequence). The DNA of the CDR3 is TGTGCCAGTAGTAAGGCGGACCAAGAGACCCAGTACTTC. Translating gives CASSKADQETQYF. The entire variable domain, with the rest obtained from reference TRBV19 and TRBJ2-5, is as follows: DGGITQSPKYLFRKEGQNVTLSCEQNLNHDAMYWYRQDPGQGLRLIYYSQIVNDFQKGDIAEGYSVSREKKESFPLTVTSAQKNPTAFYLCASSKADQETQYFGPGTRLLVL.

The rearrangement joins TRBV12-3 or TRBV12-4 to TRBJ1-4; D is uncertain. The CDR3 runs 13 residues. V was pared by 6 bases and J by 6 bases, with 11 bases between. The CDR3 here is CASSPDLYEKLFF. The CDR3 nucleotides are TGTGCCAGCAGCCCCGACCTTTATGAAAAACTGTTTTTT.

The genes are TRBV7-7 and TRBJ2-5; 15 bases agree with TRBD2. V lost 5 bases and J lost 5; bases outside the gene matches: 0. The CDR3 loop spans 14 amino acids. Looked up from germline, CDR1 is SSHAT and CDR2 is FNYEAQ (reference sequence). The CDR3 protein is CASSGTSGGETQYF. CDR3 sequence (DNA): TGTGCCAGCAGCGGGACTAGCGGGGGGGAGACCCAGTACTTC.

This clonotype occurred many times. V gene TRBV5-1 combines with J gene TRBJ2-2, with a possible D match to TRBD2 (7 bases). Trimming shortened V by 0 bases and J by 7 bases, and 13 bases separated the two germline ends. The CDR3 covers 15 residues. The germline V gene encodes CDR1 SGHRS and CDR2 YFSETQ. The CDR3 DNA sequence: TGCGCCAGCAGCTTGGAGGGGGGGCCGTTCGGGGAGCTGTTTTTT. Translated, it gives CASSLEGGPFGELFF. Full variable domain (rest looked up from reference TRBV5-1 and TRBJ2-2): KAGVTQTPRYLIKTRGQQVTLSCSPISGHRSVSWYQQTPGQGLQFLFEYFSETQRNKGNFPGRFSGRQFSNSRSEMNVSTLELGDSALYLCASSLEGGPFGELFFGEGSRLTVL.

The CDR3 here is CASSESRGGSEGETQYF. The DNA of the CDR3 is TGTGCCAGCAGTGAATCCCGAGGGGGCTCCGAGGGGGAGACCCAGTACTTC. The J gene is TRBJ2-5, the V gene TRBV2; 7 bases line up with TRBD1. CDR1 is SNHLY, CDR2 FYNNEI, per germline. There are 17 residues in the CDR3. Trimming at V came to 2 bases and at J to 5 bases, leaving 14 bases not matched to a gene. The full variable domain, its missing parts supplied by reference TRBV2 and TRBJ2-5, is EPEVTQTPSHQVTQMGQEVILRCVPISNHLYFYWYRQILGQKVEFLVSFYNNEISEKSEIFDDQFSVERPDGSNFTLKIRSTKLEDSAMYFCASSESRGGSEGETQYFGPGTRLLVL.

This sequence joins TRBV12-5 and TRBJ2-7, with 8 bases that match TRBD1. V gave up 7 bases and J gave up 0 bases; unmatched junction bases: 5. CDR1 and CDR2 from the germline V gene are LGHNT and FRNRAP. The CDR3 is 14 amino acids. The CDR3 sequence is CASVPGQDSYEQYF. The CDR3 nucleotides are TGTGCTAGTGTCCCGGGACAGGACTCCTACGAGCAGTACTTC.

This clonotype showed up just a few times. The chain links TRBV7-9 to TRBJ1-5; D gene unclear. The V gene lost 5 bases and the J gene lost 9 bases, with 17 bases spanning the gap. The germline V gene has CDR1 SEHNR and CDR2 FQNEAQ (reference sequence). The CDR3 has 14 residues. CDR3 DNA: TGTGCCAGCAGCGCCGGACCCGGTGAAGGGCCCCAGCATTTT. This translates into CASSAGPGEGPQHF.